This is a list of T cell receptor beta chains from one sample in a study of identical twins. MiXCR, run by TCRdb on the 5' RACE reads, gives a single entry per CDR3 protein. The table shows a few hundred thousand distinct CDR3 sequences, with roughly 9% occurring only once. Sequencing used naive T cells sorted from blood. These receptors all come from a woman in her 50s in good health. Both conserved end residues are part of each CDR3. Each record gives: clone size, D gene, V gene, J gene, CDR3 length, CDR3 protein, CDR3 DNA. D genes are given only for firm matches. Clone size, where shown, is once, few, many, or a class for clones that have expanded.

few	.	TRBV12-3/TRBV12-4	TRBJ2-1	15	CASTTTGNQINEQFF	TGTGCCAGCACCACGACAGGTAATCAGATCAATGAGCAGTTCTTC
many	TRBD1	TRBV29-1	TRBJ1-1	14	CSALKGTVGTEAFF	TGCAGCGCCCTGAAGGGGACAGTGGGCACTGAAGCTTTCTTT
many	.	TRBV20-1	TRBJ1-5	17	CSARGGEGKGSNQPQHF	TGCAGTGCTAGAGGGGGGGAAGGCAAGGGGAGCAATCAGCCCCAGCATTTT
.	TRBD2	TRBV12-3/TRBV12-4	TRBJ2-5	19	CASSLPRTSGRPFQETQYF	TGTGCCAGCAGCCTCCCTCGGACTAGCGGGAGACCCTTCCAAGAGACCCAGTACTTC
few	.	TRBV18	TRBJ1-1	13	CASSRKGHTEAFF	TGTGCCAGCTCACGAAAGGGGCACACTGAAGCTTTCTTT
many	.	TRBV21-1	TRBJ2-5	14	CASSKEVGGETQYF	TGTGCCAGCAGCAAAGAAGTAGGAGGAGAGACCCAGTACTTC
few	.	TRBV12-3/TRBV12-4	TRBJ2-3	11	CASKVADTQYF	TGTGCCAGTAAAGTTGCAGATACGCAGTATTTT
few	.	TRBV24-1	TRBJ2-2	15	CATSDLRGGNGELFF	TGTGCCACCAGTGATTTGCGGGGAGGAAACGGGGAGCTGTTTTTT
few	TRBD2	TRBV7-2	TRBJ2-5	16	CASSLGQPSGKETQYF	TGTGCCAGCAGCTTAGGTCAACCGAGCGGGAAGGAGACCCAGTACTTC
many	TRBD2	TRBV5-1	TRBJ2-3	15	CASSETSGSIGTQYF	TGCGCCAGCAGCGAGACTAGCGGGAGTATTGGTACGCAGTATTTT
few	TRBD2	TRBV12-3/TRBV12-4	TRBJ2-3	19	CASSPTWALWEGRTDTQYF	TGTGCCAGCAGCCCTACCTGGGCCCTTTGGGAGGGACGCACAGATACGCAGTATTTT
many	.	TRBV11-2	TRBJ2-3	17	CASSFVAYRDNVDTQYF	TGTGCCAGCAGCTTTGTTGCGTACAGGGATAATGTAGATACGCAGTATTTT
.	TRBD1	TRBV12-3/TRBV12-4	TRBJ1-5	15	CASSLTGLRNQPQHF	TGTGCCAGCAGCCTGACAGGGCTTCGCAATCAGCCCCAGCATTTT
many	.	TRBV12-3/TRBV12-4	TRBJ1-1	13	CASSFRQGPEAFF	TGTGCCAGCAGTTTCCGTCAGGGTCCTGAAGCTTTCTTT
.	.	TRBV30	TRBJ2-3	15	CAWSPGGTGADTQYF	TGTGCCTGGAGTCCTGGCGGGACTGGGGCAGATACGCAGTATTTT
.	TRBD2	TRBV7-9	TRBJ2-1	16	CASSLVFLAGANEQFF	TGTGCCAGCAGCTTAGTCTTTCTAGCGGGAGCAAATGAGCAGTTCTTC